This TCR beta chain came from a study of cytomegalovirus exposure and HLA in healthy donors. The PCR ran on 60 Vbeta and 13 Jbeta primers. Libraries were prepared by immunoSEQ multiplex PCR; TCRdb keeps only in-frame clonotypes and omits some of them. The table includes 90,000 to 130,000 clones, 74% detected once. There are a few counts of this clone. Per the germline V gene, CDR1 is WSHSY and CDR2 is SAAADI. The CDR3 is 13 residues long. The V segment lost 10 bases and the J segment 1 base; nucleotides outside the gene matches: 6. The chain links TRBV10-2 to TRBJ1-1; 7 bases are shared with TRBD1. This sequence originates from a man aged 25 to 40 in good health and CMV-seropositive. The specimen sequenced was PBMCs. CDR3 DNA sequence: TGCGCCACCCGACAGGGCCCGAACACTGAAGCTTTCTTT. As protein: CATRQGPNTEAFF.